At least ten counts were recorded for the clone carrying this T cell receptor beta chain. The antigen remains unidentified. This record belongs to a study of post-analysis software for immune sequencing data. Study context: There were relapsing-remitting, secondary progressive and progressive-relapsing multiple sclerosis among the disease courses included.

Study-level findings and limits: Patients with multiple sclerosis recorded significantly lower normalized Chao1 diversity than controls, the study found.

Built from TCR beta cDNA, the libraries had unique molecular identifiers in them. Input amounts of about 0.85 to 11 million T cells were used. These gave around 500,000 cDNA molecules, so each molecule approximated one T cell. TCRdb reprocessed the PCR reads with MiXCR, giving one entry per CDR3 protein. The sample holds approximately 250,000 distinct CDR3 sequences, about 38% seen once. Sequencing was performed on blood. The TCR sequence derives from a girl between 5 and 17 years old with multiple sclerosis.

CDR3 loop: CATSDRRLDRGNEQFF. In DNA, the CDR3 is TGTGCCACCAGTGATCGTAGGCTGGACAGAGGAAATGAGCAGTTCTTC. This chain connects TRBV24-1 to TRBJ2-1, with D maybe TRBD1 (6 bases). Germline CDR1 KGHDR, CDR2 SFDVKD. Trimming removed 3 bases from V and 7 bases from J, with 18 bases in between. The CDR3 sequence is 16 residues long.